The source of this TCR beta chain is a study of technical replicates of blood from several donors. The CDR3 sequence is 16 residues long. The V gene's germline CDR1 is SEHNR and CDR2 FQNEAQ (reference sequence). V was clipped by 0 bases and J by 4 bases, with 16 bases between them. Profiling relied on immunoSEQ multiplex PCR, and the TCRdb table lists in-frame clones only, not all of them. The sample holds 65,000 to 95,000 clones, 75% to 95% seen once. The specimen sequenced was T cells isolated from PBMCs. This clonotype originated in a human donor in good health. The chain combines TRBV7-9 with TRBJ2-7; no reliable D call. CDR3 sequence reads: CASSLAGVTISYEQYF. The DNA for the CDR3 is TGTGCCAGCAGCTTAGCGGGCGTCACGATCTCTTACGAGCAGTACTTC.